This T cell receptor beta chain was sequenced during a study of blood T cells in healthy people across ages. Overall study results and limits: Conclusively comparing naive with antigen-experienced cells was impossible with unsorted PBMCs. Estimated diversity that came from one million T cells was considered an underestimate.

The sample, about 9.7 milliliters of peripheral blood, was drawn from each donor. Details on this clonotype: Antigen unknown.

The authors ran a second PCR of roughly 6 to 12 cycles using a sample-barcoded 5' primer and a J-beta primer mix. Using its own MiXCR run on the 5' RACE reads, TCRdb lists one record per CDR3 protein. The sample includes about 780,000 distinct CDR3 sequences, around 62% of them seen just once. The V end lost 4 bases, the J end lost 3 bases, and 4 bases lay between the germline ends. This CDR3 is built from 13 residues. The germline CDR1 and CDR2 sequences are SGHVS and FQNEAQ. The receptor's source is a man aged 25-40 years in good health. The chain links TRBV7-8 to TRBJ2-6, with unresolved D. Sequencing was done on a sample of blood. CDR3 DNA: TGTGCCAGCAGCTACTTTGGGGCCAACGTCCTGACTTTC. Translation gives CASSYFGANVLTF.